Each of the 7 T cell receptor beta chains below was sequenced from the same sample in a study of T cell repertoires and Cas9 in healthy adults. Generated by immunoSEQ multiplex PCR, the TCRdb table keeps only in-frame clones and is missing some. The sample shows 20,000 to 25,000 clones, about 88% of them seen only once. The source material was CD4+ effector T cells (CD127+, CD25-, CD137-, CD154-) from PBMCs; culture status not recorded. These receptor sequences come from a human donor in good health.

The V and J genes are TRBV7-2 and TRBJ2-3; D not certain. The CDR3 length is 13 residues. The germline CDR1 and CDR2 sequences are SGHTA and FQGNSA. V was shortened by 4 bases and J by 5 bases, with 10 bases between the two germline ends. CDR3 sequence reads: CASSSMGIDTQYF. For the CDR3, the DNA is TGTGCCAGCAGCTCGATGGGTATAGATACGCAGTATTTT. The full variable domain, completed using reference TRBV7-2 and TRBJ2-3, is GAGVSQSPSNKVTEKGKDVELRCDPISGHTALYWYRQSLGQGLEFLIYFQGNSAPDKSGLPSDRFSAERTGGSVSTLTIQRTQQEDSAVYLCASSSMGIDTQYFGPGTRLTVL.

CDR3 sequence: CASSSLTGGTEAFF. In DNA form, the CDR3 reads TGTGCCAGCAGCTCCCTTACAGGGGGAACTGAAGCTTTCTTT. The gene calls are TRBV5-5 and TRBJ1-1; 8 bases are a match to TRBD1. The CDR3 is 14 residues long. The V gene's germline CDR1 is SGHKS and CDR2 YYEKEE (reference sequence). Trimming removed 3 bases from V and 5 bases from J; junction bases left unmatched: 6.

This clone has just one count. This sequence joins TRBV6-1 and TRBJ1-4; D is ambiguous. The CDR3 runs 14 residues. Germline CDR1 MNHNS, CDR2 SASEGT. The V end lost 8 bases, the J end lost 4 bases, and 14 bases lay between the germline ends. CDR3 protein: CASRESGGNEKLFF. In nucleotides, the CDR3 is TGTGCCAGCCGGGAATCGGGCGGTAATGAAAAACTGTTTTTT.

The genes are TRBV4-1 and TRBJ2-7; D gene uncertain. The germline gives CDR1 MGHRA, CDR2 YSYEKL. V lost 0 bases and J 6 bases, leaving 12 bases between the germline ends. The CDR3 contains 14 residues. Written as DNA, the CDR3 is TGCGCCAGCAGCCAAGATGGCATAGCACGCGAGCAGTACTTC. As protein: CASSQDGIAREQYF.

The chain uses TRBV19 and TRBJ1-5; D call uncertain. V lost 3 bases, J lost 5 bases, and 5 bases lay in between. Germline-derived CDR1 and CDR2 are LNHDA and SQIVND (reference sequence). CDR3 length: 12 amino acids. In nucleotides, the CDR3 is TGTGCCAGTAGTATTTCAGATCAGCCCCAGCATTTT. Residues: CASSISDQPQHF.

The V call is TRBV7-9, the J call TRBJ2-7, with TRBD1 matching over 9 bases. Losses at the gene ends were 4 bases for V and 5 bases for J; bases not matched to a gene: 6. CDR1 is SEHNR and CDR2 is FQNEAQ in the germline V gene (reference sequence). The CDR3 length is 14 residues. The CDR3 sequence: CASSWIRDRDEQYF. DNA of the CDR3: TGTGCCAGCAGCTGGATCCGGGACAGGGACGAGCAGTACTTC.

The chain is built from TRBV5-5 and TRBJ2-7; D is undetermined. Germline V gene data show CDR1 as SGHKS and CDR2 as YYEKEE (reference sequence). This CDR3 spans 15 amino acids. Trimming removed 0 bases from V and 4 bases from J, with 14 bases in between. CDR3 in DNA: TGTGCCAGCAGCTTGGGATTGTCACCGATTTACGAGCAGTACTTC. Encoded protein: CASSLGLSPIYEQYF.